One and the same sample provided the 22 T cell receptor beta chains below, sequenced in a study of control samples from healthy donors and cancer patients. The method was immunoSEQ multiplex PCR; TCRdb's version includes in-frame clones alone and lacks a portion of them. The sample yields about 95,000 clones, 85% seen once. Sequencing input: blood. Receptor source: a man aged 30 to 45 in good health.

The rearrangement links TRBV18 to TRBJ1-2; TRBD1 might be the D (6 bases). This CDR3 is built from 14 residues. The V gene lost 4 bases and the J gene lost 6 bases, with 15 bases spanning the gap. Germline V gene lookup returns CDR1 KGHSH and CDR2 LQKENI. The CDR3 DNA reads as TGTGCCAGCTCACGGTACCAAACAGGGAATGGCTACACCTTC. Translation: CASSRYQTGNGYTF.

V is TRBV5-1 and J is TRBJ2-1, with 9 bases lining up with TRBD2. The CDR3 is 15 residues long. CDR1 is SGHRS and CDR2 is YFSETQ in the germline V gene. V lost 0 bases to trimming and J lost 5 bases; unmatched junction nucleotides: 3. The CDR3 DNA reads as TGCGCCAGCAGCTTGGGGCTAGCGGGGAACAATGAGCAGTTCTTC. Its protein product is CASSLGLAGNNEQFF.

V is TRBV6-6 and J is TRBJ1-4, with D maybe TRBD1 (6 bases). CDR3 length: 15 amino acids. The ends were cut back, 5 bases at V and 8 bases at J, with 18 bases in the middle. Germline CDR1 and CDR2: MNHNY and SVGAGI (reference sequence). As DNA, the CDR3 is TGTGCCAGCAGTAACAGCCAGGGGACGAGAGAAAAACTGTTTTTT. It is translated as CASSNSQGTREKLFF.

The V call is TRBV6-1, the J call TRBJ2-7; 16 positions agree with TRBD2. The ends lost 4 bases at V and 2 bases at J; junction bases unmatched: 5. Per germline, CDR1 MNHNS and CDR2 SASEGT. The CDR3 spans 17 residues. CDR3 protein: CASSVSGTSGGAYEQYF. CDR3 nucleotides: TGTGCCAGCAGTGTCTCCGGGACTAGCGGGGGGGCCTACGAGCAGTACTTC.

Turning to this clone: A junction end diverges from the germline sequence, so it may reflect a read error. The V and J genes are TRBV19 and TRBJ2-3; possibly TRBD2 for D (7 bases). The CDR3 has 14 residues. Germline CDR1 LNHDA, CDR2 SQIVND (reference sequence). This CDR3 reads CASRIGGGSDTQYF. Here the CDR3 DNA reads TGTGCCAGTAGGATAGGGGGGGGGTCAGATACGCAGTATTTT.

The rearrangement links TRBV7-3 to TRBJ2-2; the match to TRBD1 covers 7 bases. From germline, CDR1 is SGHTA and CDR2 FQGTGA. The junction had 10 bases not matched to a gene; V was cut back by 4 bases and J by 5 bases. This CDR3 has 16 amino acids. CDR3: CASSSRQGWGTGELFF. CDR3 sequence (DNA): TGTGCCAGCAGCTCCCGACAGGGCTGGGGGACCGGGGAGCTGTTTTTT.

The table lists this clone with a few counts. The same CDR3 is also encoded by other DNA sequences in this sample. This sequence joins TRBV6-5 and TRBJ1-3; D call uncertain. Trimming took 1 base from V and 4 from J, leaving 5 bases between them. Germline V gene data show CDR1 as MNHEY and CDR2 as SVGAGI. The CDR3 has 13 amino acids. The CDR3 loop reads CASSYLSGNTIYF. CDR3 sequence (DNA): TGTGCCAGCAGTTACTTATCCGGAAACACCATATATTTT.

This sequence joins TRBV27 and TRBJ1-1; tentative D call: TRBD1 (5 bases). This CDR3 spans 12 amino acids. Germline assignment: CDR1 MNHEY and CDR2 SMNVEV (reference sequence). V was cut by 4 bases and J by 7 bases, with 10 bases left in between. The CDR3, as DNA: TGTGCCAGCAGTTCAGGGTTCGGTGAAGCTTTCTTT. It is translated as CASSSGFGEAFF.

CDR3 sequence reads: CASSQEARPRETQYF. The CDR3 bases are TGTGCCAGCAGCCAAGAGGCCCGCCCTCGGGAGACCCAGTACTTC. The chain uses TRBV3-1 (or the pseudogene TRBV3-2) and TRBJ2-5; the D is unclear. This CDR3 has 15 amino acids. From germline, CDR1 is LGHDT and CDR2 YNNKEL (reference sequence). Between the trimmed V and J ends, which lost 0 bases and 5 bases, there was a span of 13 bases.

The chain combines TRBV29-1 with TRBJ1-2; no reliable D call. Germline CDR1 SQVTM, CDR2 ANQGSEA. This CDR3 region has 17 residues. The V gene lost 0 bases and the J gene lost 0 bases, with 17 bases spanning the gap. Here the CDR3 DNA reads TGCAGCGTTGAAGATCGTTACAGCCTGCAAGCTAACTATGGCTACACCTTC. This translates into CSVEDRYSLQANYGYTF. Based on the CDR3 plus reference TRBV29-1 and TRBJ1-2, the full variable domain is SAVISQKPSRDICQRGTSLTIQCQVDSQVTMMFWYRQQPGQSLTLIATANQGSEATYESGFVIDKFPISRPNLTFSTLTVSNMSPEDSSIYLCSVEDRYSLQANYGYTFGSGTRLTVV.

V gene TRBV6-6 combines with J gene TRBJ1-4; unclear D gene. Germline V gene data show CDR1 as MNHNY and CDR2 as SVGAGI (reference sequence). The CDR3 is made up of 15 amino acids. V lost 3 bases and J lost 6, with 14 bases in between. The CDR3 here is CASSYGPGLDEKLFF. The DNA of the CDR3 is TGTGCCAGCAGTTATGGGCCGGGGTTGGATGAAAAACTGTTTTTT.

The chain has TRBV2 and TRBJ2-3; the match to TRBD1 covers 9 bases. Germline-derived CDR1 and CDR2 are SNHLY and FYNNEI. This CDR3 contains 16 residues. Trimming removed 10 bases from V and 1 base from J; junction bases left unmatched: 12. CDR3 coding DNA: TGTGCCACCCACCGGGACAGGGCCGAAGGCACAGATACGCAGTATTTT. Its protein is CATHRDRAEGTDTQYF.

The chain has TRBV28 and TRBJ2-3; 8 bases are a match to TRBD2. Germline loops: CDR1 MDHEN, CDR2 SYDVKM. There are 14 residues in the CDR3. V shed 7 bases, J shed 5 bases, and the junction held 8 bases outside the gene matches. CDR3 protein: CASMGRGVGDTQYF. The CDR3 DNA sequence: TGTGCCAGCATGGGGCGGGGGGTAGGAGATACGCAGTATTTT.

The rearrangement links TRBV5-1 to TRBJ1-1; D is unresolved. Germline V lookup: CDR1 SGHRS, CDR2 YFSETQ. Trimming left V 0 bases short and J 0 bases short, with 9 bases between. The CDR3 runs to 15 residues. CDR3 in DNA: TGCGCCAGCAGCTTGGGCGGACGGATGAACACTGAAGCTTTCTTT. This translates into CASSLGGRMNTEAFF.

The chain uses TRBV11-2 and TRBJ1-4; TRBD1 agrees at 8 bases. This CDR3 comprises 13 residues. CDR1 is SGHAT and CDR2 is FQNNGV in the germline V gene. J gave up 5 bases and V 6 bases, and 2 bases lay outside the gene matches. The DNA for the CDR3 is TGTGCCAGCAGGCGACAGGGGAATGAAAAACTGTTTTTT. This translates into CASRRQGNEKLFF.

The rearrangement links TRBV5-6 to TRBJ2-7; 7 bases are a match to TRBD1. V lost 3 bases, J lost 2 bases, and 2 bases stayed unmatched. This CDR3 is 13 amino acids long. Per germline, CDR1 SGHDT and CDR2 YYEEEE. As DNA, the CDR3 is TGTGCCAGCAGCTCCACAGGGGCCTACGAGCAGTACTTC. Its translation: CASSSTGAYEQYF.

The rearrangement links TRBV5-5 to TRBJ1-2, with 8 bases that match TRBD1. The V segment lost 3 bases and the J segment 5 bases; nucleotides outside the gene matches: 9. The CDR3 length is 15 residues. CDR1 SGHKS and CDR2 YYEKEE come from the germline V gene (reference sequence). The CDR3 DNA sequence: TGTGCCAGCAGCTCCGGGACAGGTTCTGGTTATGGCTACACCTTC. Protein: CASSSGTGSGYGYTF.

The chain recombines TRBV28 with TRBJ2-6; maybe TRBD1 (6 bases). The CDR3 extends over 15 amino acids. CDR1 is MDHEN and CDR2 is SYDVKM in the germline V gene. V was cut by 5 bases and J by 2 bases, with 10 bases left in between. The CDR3 sequence: CASSTEGAGANVLTF. CDR3 in DNA: TGTGCCAGCAGTACCGAGGGGGCTGGGGCCAACGTCCTGACTTTC.

A remark on this clone: Other DNA sequences in this specimen translate into the identical CDR3. The chain links TRBV30 to TRBJ2-5; TRBD2 might be the D (7 bases). Germline V gives CDR1 GTSNPN, CDR2 SVGIG (reference sequence). There are 13 residues in the CDR3. Trimming took off 3 bases at V and 2 bases at J, with 10 bases between the two ends. The CDR3 sequence: CAWSGGPQETQYF. For the CDR3, the DNA is TGTGCCTGGAGCGGGGGGCCGCAAGAGACCCAGTACTTC.

The rearrangement joins TRBV6-5 to TRBJ1-1, with D hard to call. V dropped 2 bases and J dropped 3 bases, with 7 bases sitting between them. CDR1 and CDR2 (germline): MNHEY, SVGAGI. This CDR3 contains 13 residues. The CDR3 DNA is TGTGCCAGCAGTTACCGGTGGTACACTGAAGCTTTCTTT. The encoded protein is CASSYRWYTEAFF.

This sequence joins TRBV27 and TRBJ2-2; D is ambiguous. The germline CDR1 and CDR2 sequences are MNHEY and SMNVEV (reference sequence). V shed 3 bases and J shed 4 bases, with 3 bases lying between them. CDR3 length: 12 amino acids. This CDR3 is CASSLITGELFF. Written as DNA, the CDR3 is TGTGCCAGCAGTTTGATCACCGGGGAGCTGTTTTTT.

On this clone itself: Other DNA sequences from this sample encode an identical CDR3 as well. The V gene is TRBV30, the J gene TRBJ1-1; D might be TRBD1 (5 bases). The germline V gene encodes CDR1 GTSNPN and CDR2 SVGIG (reference sequence). V lost 2 bases and J 3 bases, leaving 10 bases between the germline ends. The CDR3 sequence is 13 residues long. Here the CDR3 DNA reads TGTGCCTGGAGTTGGGGGAGGGACACTGAAGCTTTCTTT. Translating gives CAWSWGRDTEAFF.